This T cell receptor beta chain was retrieved from a study of response to subunit inactivated influenza vaccine. The CDR3 extends over 13 amino acids. The V end was cut by 8 bases, the J end by 3 bases, with 13 bases between. TCRdb called the RT-PCR reads again in MiXCR, with one record for every CDR3 protein. Of roughly 460,000 distinct CDR3 sequences in the sample, 10% to 11% were seen once. This clonotype was seen a few times. The sequencing used PBMCs from blood, collected roughly 47 days after vaccination. The rearrangement links TRBV12-3 or TRBV12-4 to TRBJ1-1; no definite D call. The receptor was derived from a man aged 50 or older who received an inactivated influenza vaccine. The CDR3 DNA sequence: TGTGCCAGCCGGCTCCATTTAGACACTGAAGCTTTCTTT. As protein: CASRLHLDTEAFF.